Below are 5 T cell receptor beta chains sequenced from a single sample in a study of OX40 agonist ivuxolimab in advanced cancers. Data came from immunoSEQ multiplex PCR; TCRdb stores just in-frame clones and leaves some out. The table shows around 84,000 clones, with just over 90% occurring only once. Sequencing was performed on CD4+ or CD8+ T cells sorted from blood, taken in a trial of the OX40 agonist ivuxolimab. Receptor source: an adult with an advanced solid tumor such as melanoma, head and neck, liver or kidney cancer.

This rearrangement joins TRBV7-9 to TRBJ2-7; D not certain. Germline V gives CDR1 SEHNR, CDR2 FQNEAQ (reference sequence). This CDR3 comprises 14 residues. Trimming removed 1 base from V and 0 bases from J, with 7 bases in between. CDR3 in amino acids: CASSLVGISYEQYF. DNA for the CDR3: TGTGCCAGCAGCTTAGTGGGGATCTCCTACGAGCAGTACTTC.

For the CDR3, the DNA is TGTGCCAGCAGGTCCGGGGCAGGTGTGAACACTGAAGCTTTCTTT. Amino acids: CASRSGAGVNTEAFF. The chain couples TRBV28 to TRBJ1-1; a weak D match, TRBD1 (5 bases). V was pared by 6 bases and J by 0 bases, with 14 bases between. Germline V gene data show CDR1 as MDHEN and CDR2 as SYDVKM. The length of the CDR3 is 15 residues.

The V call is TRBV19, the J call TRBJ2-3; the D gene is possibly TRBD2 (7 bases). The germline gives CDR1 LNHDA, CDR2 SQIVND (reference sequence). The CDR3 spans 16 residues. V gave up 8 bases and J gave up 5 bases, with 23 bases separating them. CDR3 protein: CASAPLGGRMGDTQYF. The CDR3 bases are TGTGCCAGTGCTCCCCTCGGGGGGCGGATGGGAGATACGCAGTATTTT.

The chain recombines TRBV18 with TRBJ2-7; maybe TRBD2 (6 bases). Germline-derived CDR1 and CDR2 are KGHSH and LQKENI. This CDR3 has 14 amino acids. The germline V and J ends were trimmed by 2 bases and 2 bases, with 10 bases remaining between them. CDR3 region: CASSPVGGAYEQYF. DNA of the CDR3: TGTGCCAGCTCACCAGTTGGAGGGGCCTACGAGCAGTACTTC.

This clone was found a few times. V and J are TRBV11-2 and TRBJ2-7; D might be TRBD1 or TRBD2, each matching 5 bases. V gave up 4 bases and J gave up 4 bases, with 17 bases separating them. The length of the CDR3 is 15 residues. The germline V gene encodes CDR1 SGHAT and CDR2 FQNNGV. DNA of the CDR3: TGTGCCAGCAGCTCCTTCCGGGCCGGGGCTTACGAGCAGTACTTC. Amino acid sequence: CASSSFRAGAYEQYF.